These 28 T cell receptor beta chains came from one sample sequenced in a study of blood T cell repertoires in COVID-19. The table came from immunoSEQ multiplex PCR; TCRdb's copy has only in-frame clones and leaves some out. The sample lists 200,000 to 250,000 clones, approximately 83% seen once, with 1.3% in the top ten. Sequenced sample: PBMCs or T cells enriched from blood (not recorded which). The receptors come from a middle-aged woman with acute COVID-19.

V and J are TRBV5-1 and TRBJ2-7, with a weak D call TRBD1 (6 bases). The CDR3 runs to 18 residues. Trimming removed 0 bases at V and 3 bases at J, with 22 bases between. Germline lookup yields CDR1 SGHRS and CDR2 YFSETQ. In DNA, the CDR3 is TGCGCCAGCAGCTTGGCGACCCTGACAGGTTCTCGAGACTACGAGCAGTACTTC. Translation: CASSLATLTGSRDYEQYF. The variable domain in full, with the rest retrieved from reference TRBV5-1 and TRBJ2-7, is KAGVTQTPRYLIKTRGQQVTLSCSPISGHRSVSWYQQTPGQGLQFLFEYFSETQRNKGNFPGRFSGRQFSNSRSEMNVSTLELGDSALYLCASSLATLTGSRDYEQYFGPGTRLTVT.

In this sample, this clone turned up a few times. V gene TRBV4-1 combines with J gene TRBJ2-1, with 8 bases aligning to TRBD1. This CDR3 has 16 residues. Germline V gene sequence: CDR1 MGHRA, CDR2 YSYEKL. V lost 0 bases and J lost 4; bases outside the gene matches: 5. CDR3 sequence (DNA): TGCGCCAGCAGCCAAGATCGGACAGGGCGATACAATGAGCAGTTCTTC. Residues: CASSQDRTGRYNEQFF.

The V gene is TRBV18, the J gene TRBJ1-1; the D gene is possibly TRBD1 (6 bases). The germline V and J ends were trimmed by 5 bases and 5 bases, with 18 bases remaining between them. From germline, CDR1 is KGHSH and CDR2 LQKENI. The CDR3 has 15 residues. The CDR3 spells CASSSLEGVWTEAFF. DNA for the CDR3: TGTGCCAGCTCATCCTTAGAGGGGGTTTGGACTGAAGCTTTCTTT.

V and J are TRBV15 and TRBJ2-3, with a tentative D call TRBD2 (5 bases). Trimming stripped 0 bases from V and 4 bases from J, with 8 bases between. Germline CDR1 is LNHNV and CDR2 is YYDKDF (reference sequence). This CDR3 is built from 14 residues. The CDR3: CATSRDPGSDTQYF. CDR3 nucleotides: TGTGCCACCAGCAGAGATCCGGGGTCAGATACGCAGTATTTT.

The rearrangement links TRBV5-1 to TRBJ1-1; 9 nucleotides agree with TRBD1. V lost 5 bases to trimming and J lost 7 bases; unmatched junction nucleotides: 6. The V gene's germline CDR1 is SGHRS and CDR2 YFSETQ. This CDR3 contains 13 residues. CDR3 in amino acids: CASREGQGDEAFF. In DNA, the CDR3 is TGCGCCAGCAGGGAGGGACAGGGAGATGAAGCTTTCTTT.

CDR3 protein: CASNKGGTGNTIYF. For the CDR3, the DNA is TGTGCCAGCAATAAAGGGGGTACCGGAAACACCATATATTTT. The gene calls are TRBV6-5 and TRBJ1-3, with D possibly TRBD1 on 6 matching bases. CDR3 length equals 14 residues. Germline V lookup: CDR1 MNHEY, CDR2 SVGAGI. Trimming took off 7 bases at V and 4 bases at J, with 14 bases between the two ends.

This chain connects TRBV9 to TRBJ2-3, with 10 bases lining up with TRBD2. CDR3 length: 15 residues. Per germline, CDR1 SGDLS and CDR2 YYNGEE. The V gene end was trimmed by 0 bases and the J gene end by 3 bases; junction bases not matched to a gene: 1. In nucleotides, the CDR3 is TGTGCCAGCAGCGTAGCTAGCGGGGGTACAGATACGCAGTATTTT. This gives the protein CASSVASGGTDTQYF. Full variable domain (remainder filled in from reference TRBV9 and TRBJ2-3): DSGVTQTPKHLITATGQRVTLRCSPRSGDLSVYWYQQSLDQGLQFLIQYYNGEERAKGNILERFSAQQFPDLHSELNLSSLELGDSALYFCASSVASGGTDTQYFGPGTRLTVL.

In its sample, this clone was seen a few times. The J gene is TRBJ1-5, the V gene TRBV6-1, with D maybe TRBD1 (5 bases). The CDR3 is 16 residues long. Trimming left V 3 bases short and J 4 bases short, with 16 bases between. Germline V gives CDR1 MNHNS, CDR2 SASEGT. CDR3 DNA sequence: TGTGCCAGCAGTGAGGTGTCGGGGGAGGGGAATCAGCCCCAGCATTTT. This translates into CASSEVSGEGNQPQHF.

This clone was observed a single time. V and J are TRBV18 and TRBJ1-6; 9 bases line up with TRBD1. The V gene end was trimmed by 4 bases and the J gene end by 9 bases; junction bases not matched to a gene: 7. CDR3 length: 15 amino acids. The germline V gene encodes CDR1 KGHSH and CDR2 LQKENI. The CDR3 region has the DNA TGTGCCAGCTCACGGGGGACAGGGCCGGCTTCACCCCTCCACTTT. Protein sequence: CASSRGTGPASPLHF.

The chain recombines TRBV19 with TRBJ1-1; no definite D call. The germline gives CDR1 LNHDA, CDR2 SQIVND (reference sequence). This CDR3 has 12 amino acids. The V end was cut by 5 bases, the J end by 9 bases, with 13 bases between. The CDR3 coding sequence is TGTGCCAGTAGTGATGCGGGTTGGAAAGCTTTCTTT. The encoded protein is CASSDAGWKAFF.

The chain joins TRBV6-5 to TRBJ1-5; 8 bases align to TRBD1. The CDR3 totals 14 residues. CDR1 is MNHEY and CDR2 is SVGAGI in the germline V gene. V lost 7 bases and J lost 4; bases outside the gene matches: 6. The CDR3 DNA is TGTGCCAGCACCTCGGGACAGGAGAATCAGCCCCAGCATTTT. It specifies CASTSGQENQPQHF.

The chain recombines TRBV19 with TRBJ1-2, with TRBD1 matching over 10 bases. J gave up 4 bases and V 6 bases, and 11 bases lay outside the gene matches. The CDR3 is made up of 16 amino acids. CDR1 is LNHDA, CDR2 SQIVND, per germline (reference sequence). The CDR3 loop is CASSRRGTGVSYGYTF. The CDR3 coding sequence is TGTGCCAGTAGCCGCCGTGGGACAGGGGTTTCCTATGGCTACACCTTC.

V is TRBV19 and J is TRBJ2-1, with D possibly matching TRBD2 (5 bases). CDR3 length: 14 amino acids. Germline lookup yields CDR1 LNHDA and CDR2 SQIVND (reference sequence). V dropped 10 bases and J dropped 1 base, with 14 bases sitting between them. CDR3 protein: CATKRLGSYNEQFF. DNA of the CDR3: TGTGCCACCAAGCGGCTGGGGTCCTACAATGAGCAGTTCTTC.

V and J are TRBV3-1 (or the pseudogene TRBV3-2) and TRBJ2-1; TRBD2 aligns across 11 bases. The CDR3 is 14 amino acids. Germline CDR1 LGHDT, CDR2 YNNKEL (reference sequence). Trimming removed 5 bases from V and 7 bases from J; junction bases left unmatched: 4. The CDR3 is CASSSRTSGNEQFF. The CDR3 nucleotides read TGTGCCAGCAGCTCCCGGACTAGCGGGAATGAGCAGTTCTTC.

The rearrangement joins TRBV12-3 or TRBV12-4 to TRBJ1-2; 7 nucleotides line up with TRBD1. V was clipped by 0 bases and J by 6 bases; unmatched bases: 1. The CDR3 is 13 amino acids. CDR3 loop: CASSLAGTDGYTF. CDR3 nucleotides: TGTGCCAGCAGTTTAGCCGGGACAGATGGCTACACCTTC.

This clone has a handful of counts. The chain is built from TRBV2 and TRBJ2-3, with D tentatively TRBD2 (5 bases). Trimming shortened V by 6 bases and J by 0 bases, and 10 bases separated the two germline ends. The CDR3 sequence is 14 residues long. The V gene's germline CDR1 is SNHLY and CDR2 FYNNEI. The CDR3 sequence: CASSPERSTDTQYF. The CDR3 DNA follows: TGTGCCAGCAGCCCCGAGCGGAGCACAGATACGCAGTATTTT. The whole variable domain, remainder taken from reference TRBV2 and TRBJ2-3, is EPEVTQTPSHQVTQMGQEVILRCVPISNHLYFYWYRQILGQKVEFLVSFYNNEISEKSEIFDDQFSVERPDGSNFTLKIRSTKLEDSAMYFCASSPERSTDTQYFGPGTRLTVL.

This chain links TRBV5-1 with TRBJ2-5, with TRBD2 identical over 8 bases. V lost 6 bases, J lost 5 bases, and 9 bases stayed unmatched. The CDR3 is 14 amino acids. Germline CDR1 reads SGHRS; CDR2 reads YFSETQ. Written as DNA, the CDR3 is TGCGCCAGCAAAAAAGCGGGAGTCAAGGAGACCCAGTACTTC. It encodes CASKKAGVKETQYF.

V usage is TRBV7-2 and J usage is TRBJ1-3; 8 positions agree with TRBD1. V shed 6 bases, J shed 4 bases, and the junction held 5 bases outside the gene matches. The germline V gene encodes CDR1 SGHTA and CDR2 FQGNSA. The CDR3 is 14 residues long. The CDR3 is CASSQTGAGNTIYF. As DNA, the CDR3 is TGTGCCAGCAGTCAGACAGGGGCCGGAAACACCATATATTTT.

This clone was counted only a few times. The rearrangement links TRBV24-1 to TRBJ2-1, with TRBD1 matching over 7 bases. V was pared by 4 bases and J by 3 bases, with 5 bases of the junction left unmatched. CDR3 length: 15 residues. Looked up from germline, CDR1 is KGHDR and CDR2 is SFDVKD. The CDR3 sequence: CATSDVQGYYNEQFF. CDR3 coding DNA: TGTGCCACCAGTGACGTACAGGGGTACTACAATGAGCAGTTCTTC.

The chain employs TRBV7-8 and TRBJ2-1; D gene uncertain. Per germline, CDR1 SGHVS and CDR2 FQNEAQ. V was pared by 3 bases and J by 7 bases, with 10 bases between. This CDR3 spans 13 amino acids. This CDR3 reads CASSFTNNNEQFF. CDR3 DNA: TGTGCCAGCAGCTTTACCAACAATAATGAGCAGTTCTTC.

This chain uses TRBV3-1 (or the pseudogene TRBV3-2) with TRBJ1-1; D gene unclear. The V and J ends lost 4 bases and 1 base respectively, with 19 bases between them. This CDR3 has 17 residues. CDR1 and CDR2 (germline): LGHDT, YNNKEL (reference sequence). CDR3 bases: TGTGCCAGCAGCCCGAGGATAGGAACGACTCCGAACACTGAAGCTTTCTTT. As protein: CASSPRIGTTPNTEAFF.

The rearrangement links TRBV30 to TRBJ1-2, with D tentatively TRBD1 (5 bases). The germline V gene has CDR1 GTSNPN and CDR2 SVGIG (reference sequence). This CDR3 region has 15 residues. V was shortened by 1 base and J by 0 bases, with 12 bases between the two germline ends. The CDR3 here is CAWSGDTGPNYGYTF. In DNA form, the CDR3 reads TGTGCCTGGAGTGGGGATACAGGCCCTAACTATGGCTACACCTTC.

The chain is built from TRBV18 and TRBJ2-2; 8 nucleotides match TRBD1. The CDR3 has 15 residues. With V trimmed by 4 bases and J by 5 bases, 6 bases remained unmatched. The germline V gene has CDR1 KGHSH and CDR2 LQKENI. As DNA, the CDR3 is TGTGCCAGCTCACTCAAAGACAGGGGTACCGGGGAGCTGTTTTTT. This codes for CASSLKDRGTGELFF.

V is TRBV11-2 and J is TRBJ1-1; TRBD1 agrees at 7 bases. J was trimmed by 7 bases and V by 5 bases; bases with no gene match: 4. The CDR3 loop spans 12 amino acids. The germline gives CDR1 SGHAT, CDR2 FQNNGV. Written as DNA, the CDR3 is TGTGCCAGCAGCATAGGGACAGTTGAAGCTTTCTTT. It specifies CASSIGTVEAFF.

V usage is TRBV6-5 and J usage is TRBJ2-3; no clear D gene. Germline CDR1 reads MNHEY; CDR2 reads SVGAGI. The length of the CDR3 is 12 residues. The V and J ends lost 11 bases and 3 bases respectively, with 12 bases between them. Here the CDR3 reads CAGEEWTDTQYF. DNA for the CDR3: TGTGCCGGCGAGGAGTGGACAGATACGCAGTATTTT.

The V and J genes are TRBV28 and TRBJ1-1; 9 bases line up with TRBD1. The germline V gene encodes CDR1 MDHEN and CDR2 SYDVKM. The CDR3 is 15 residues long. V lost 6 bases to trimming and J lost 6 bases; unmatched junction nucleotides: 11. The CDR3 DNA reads TGTGCCAGCAGGCCCTCGGGACAGGGAAAGGCTGAAGCTTTCTTT. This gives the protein CASRPSGQGKAEAFF.

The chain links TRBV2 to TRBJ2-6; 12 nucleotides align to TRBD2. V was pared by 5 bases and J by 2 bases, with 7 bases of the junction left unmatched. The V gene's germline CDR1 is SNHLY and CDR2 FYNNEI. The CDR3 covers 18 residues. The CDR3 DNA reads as TGTGCCAGCAGTCCGACTAGCGGGAGACTTCCTGGGGCCAACGTCCTGACTTTC. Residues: CASSPTSGRLPGANVLTF.

CDR3 sequence reads: CAIRSGTSGTDTQYF. Written as DNA, the CDR3 is TGTGCCATCAGATCCGGGACTAGCGGGACAGATACGCAGTATTTT. The rearrangement links TRBV10-3 to TRBJ2-3; 12 nucleotides align to TRBD2. Trimming removed 6 bases from V and 3 bases from J; junction bases left unmatched: 4. This CDR3 contains 15 residues. Germline V gene lookup returns CDR1 ENHRY and CDR2 SYGVKD.